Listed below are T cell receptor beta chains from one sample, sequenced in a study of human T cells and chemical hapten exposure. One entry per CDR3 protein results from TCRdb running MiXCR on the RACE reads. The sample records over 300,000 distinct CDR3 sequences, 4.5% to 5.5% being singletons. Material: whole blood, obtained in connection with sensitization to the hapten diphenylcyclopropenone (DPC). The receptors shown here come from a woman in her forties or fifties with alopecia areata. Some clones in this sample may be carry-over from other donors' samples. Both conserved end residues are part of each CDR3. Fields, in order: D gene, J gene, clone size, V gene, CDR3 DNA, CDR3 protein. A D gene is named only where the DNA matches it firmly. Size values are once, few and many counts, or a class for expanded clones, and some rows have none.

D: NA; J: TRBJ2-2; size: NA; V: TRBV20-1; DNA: TGCAGTGCTAGTTTTTCCCCCGGGGAGCTGTTTTTT; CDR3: CSASFSPGELFF
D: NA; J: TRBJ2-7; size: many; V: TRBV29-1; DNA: TGCAGCGTTGGTGCTAGAGGGGTCGAGCAGTACTTC; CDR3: CSVGARGVEQYF
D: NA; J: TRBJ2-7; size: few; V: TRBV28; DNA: TGTGCCACCAAACGTGCCGGGGGCTACGAGCAGTACTTC; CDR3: CATKRAGGYEQYF
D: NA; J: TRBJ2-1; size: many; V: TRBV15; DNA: TGTGCCACCAGCAGTTCCGGGACTTCCTACAATGAGCAGTTCTTC; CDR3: CATSSSGTSYNEQFF
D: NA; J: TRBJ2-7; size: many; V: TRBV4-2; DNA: TGTGCCAGCAGCCTATCGTCCGGTCACGAGCAGTACTTC; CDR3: CASSLSSGHEQYF
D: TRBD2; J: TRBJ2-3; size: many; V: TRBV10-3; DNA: TGTGCCACAACCGGGACTAGCGGGAGCGATACGCAGTATTTT; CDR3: CATTGTSGSDTQYF
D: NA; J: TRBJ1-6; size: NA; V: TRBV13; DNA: TGTGCCAGCAGCTTAGGCCCATCCGGGGATCAACTCCACTTT; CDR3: CASSLGPSGDQLHF
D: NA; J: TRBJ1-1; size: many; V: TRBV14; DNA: TGTGCCAGCAGCCAAGCGTGGGGGGGCACTGAAGCTTTCTTT; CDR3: CASSQAWGGTEAFF
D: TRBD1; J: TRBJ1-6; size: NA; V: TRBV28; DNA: TGTGCCAGCAGTCGTTCGGGACAGGGGGTTTCACCCCTCCACTTT; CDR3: CASSRSGQGVSPLHF
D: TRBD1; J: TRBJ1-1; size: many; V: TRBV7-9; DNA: TGTGCCAGCAGCTCGACGGGACAGGGTCTTGAAGCTTTCTTT; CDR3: CASSSTGQGLEAFF
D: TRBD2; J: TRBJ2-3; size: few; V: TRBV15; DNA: TGTGCCACCAGCAGCCGAAGCGGGGGCACAGATACGCAGTATTTT; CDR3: CATSSRSGGTDTQYF
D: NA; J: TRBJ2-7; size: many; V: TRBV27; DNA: TGTGCCAGCAGTTACAACGACCTTTCGCCCTTTTACGAGCAGTACTTC; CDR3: CASSYNDLSPFYEQYF
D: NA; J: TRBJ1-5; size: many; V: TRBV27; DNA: TGTGCCAGCAGTTTTCGACAGGAGCGGAATCAGCCCCAGCATTTT; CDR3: CASSFRQERNQPQHF
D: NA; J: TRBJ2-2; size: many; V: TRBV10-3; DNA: TGTGCCATCAGTGAGGGCGGAGCCGTGGTGTTTTTT; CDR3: CAISEGGAVVFF
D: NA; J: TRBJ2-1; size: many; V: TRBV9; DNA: TGTGCCAGCAGCGTAGTCGGAGGGGCGTACAATGAGCAGTTCTTC; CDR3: CASSVVGGAYNEQFF
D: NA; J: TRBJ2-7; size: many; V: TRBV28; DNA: TGTGCCAGCAGTTTAAACAGGGACGAGCAGTACTTC; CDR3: CASSLNRDEQYF
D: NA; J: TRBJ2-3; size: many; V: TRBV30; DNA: TGTGCCTGGACAGCGGGCTTAAGCACAGATACGCAGTATTTT; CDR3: CAWTAGLSTDTQYF
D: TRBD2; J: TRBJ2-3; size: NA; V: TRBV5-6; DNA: TGTGCCAGCAGCTTGGTTCGGGGGGGGCTTGGCACAGATACGCAGTATTTT; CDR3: CASSLVRGGLGTDTQYF
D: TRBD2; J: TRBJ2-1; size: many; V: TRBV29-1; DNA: TGCAGCGTCGCAACGGGACTAGCGGGAGCCAGGCAGTTCTTC; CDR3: CSVATGLAGARQFF
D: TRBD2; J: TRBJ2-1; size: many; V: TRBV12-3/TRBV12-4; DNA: TGTGCCAGCAGTTTATACGCGGGAGGGCCGGTGGATGAGCAGTTCTTC; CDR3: CASSLYAGGPVDEQFF
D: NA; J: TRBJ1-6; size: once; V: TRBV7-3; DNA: TGTGCCAGCAGGATGGCGGAGAATTCACCCCTCCACTTT; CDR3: CASRMAENSPLHF
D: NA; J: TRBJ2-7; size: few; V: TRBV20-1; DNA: TGCAGTGCTAGAGTGATCGTTCGGGAGCAGTACTTC; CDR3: CSARVIVREQYF
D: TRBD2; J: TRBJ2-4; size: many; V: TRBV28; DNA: TGTGCCAGCAGTTCAACTAGCGCGGGGGCCAAAAACATTCAGTACTTC; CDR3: CASSSTSAGAKNIQYF
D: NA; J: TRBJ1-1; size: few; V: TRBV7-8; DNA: TGTGCCAGCAGCCCAGGTCCTCTTTCGGGCGGCACTGAAGCTTTCTTT; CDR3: CASSPGPLSGGTEAFF
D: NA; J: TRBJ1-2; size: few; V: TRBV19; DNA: TGTGCCAGTAGTGAATGGAGTTACTATGGCTACACCTTC; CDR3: CASSEWSYYGYTF
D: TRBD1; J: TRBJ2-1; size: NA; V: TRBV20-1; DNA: TGCAGTGCTAGGCTGCGGGACAGGGGATGGGTTGAGCAGTTCTTC; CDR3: CSARLRDRGWVEQFF
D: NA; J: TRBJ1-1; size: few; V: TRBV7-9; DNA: TGTGCCAGCAGCTTATCGGGAGTAGCTTTCTTT; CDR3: CASSLSGVAFF
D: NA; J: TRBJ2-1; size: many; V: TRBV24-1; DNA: TGTGCCACGCGTGGGGTTAGGGATGAGCAGTTCTTC; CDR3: CATRGVRDEQFF
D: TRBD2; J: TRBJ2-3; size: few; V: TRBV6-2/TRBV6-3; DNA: TGTGCCAGCAGTAAACCCCCCCCTGGGCTAGCGGGATCAGATACGCAGTATTTT; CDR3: CASSKPPPGLAGSDTQYF
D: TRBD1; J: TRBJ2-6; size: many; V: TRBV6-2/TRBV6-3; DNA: TGTGCCAGCAGTTACGACATAAGGACAGGGGCTCGCTCTGGGGCCAACGTCCTGACTTTC; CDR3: CASSYDIRTGARSGANVLTF
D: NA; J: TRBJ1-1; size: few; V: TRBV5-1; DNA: TGCGCCAGCAGCTTCCCAGGGAGAGATGAAGCTTTCTTT; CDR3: CASSFPGRDEAFF
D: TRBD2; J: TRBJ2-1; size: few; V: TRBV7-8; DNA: TGTGCCAGCAGCTTATTAAGGCTAGCGGGAGTAGGAATGGATGAGCAGTTCTTC; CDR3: CASSLLRLAGVGMDEQFF
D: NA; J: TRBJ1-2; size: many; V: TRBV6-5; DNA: TGTGCCAGCAGGAACGACAGCCACTATGGCTACACCTTC; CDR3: CASRNDSHYGYTF
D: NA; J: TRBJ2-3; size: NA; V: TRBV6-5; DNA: TGTGCCAGCAGTTACTCGTCAGGGGGGATGGCAGATACGCAGTATTTT; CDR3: CASSYSSGGMADTQYF
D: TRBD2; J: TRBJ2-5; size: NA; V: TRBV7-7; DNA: TGTGCCAGCGGGGAGCTAGCGGGAGTTTTGGAGACCCAGTACTTC; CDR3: CASGELAGVLETQYF
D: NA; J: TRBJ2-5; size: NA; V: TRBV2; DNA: TGTGCCAGCAGTGATGGGAAACCACCTCAAGAGACCCAGTACTTC; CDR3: CASSDGKPPQETQYF
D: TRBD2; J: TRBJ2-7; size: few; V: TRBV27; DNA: TGTGCCAGCAGTTTTGAGGCGGGGGGCCACTACGAGCAGTACTTC; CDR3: CASSFEAGGHYEQYF
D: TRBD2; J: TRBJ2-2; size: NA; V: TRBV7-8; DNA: TGTGCCAGCAGCTTAGGTTTCAGCGGGAGGTATGGCACCGGGGAGCTGTTTTTT; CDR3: CASSLGFSGRYGTGELFF
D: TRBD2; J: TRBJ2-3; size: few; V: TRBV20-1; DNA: TGCAGTGCTGGGGGGGATCTTAGCACAGATACGCAGTATTTT; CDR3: CSAGGDLSTDTQYF
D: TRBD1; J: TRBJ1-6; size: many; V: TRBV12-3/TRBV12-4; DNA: TGTGCCAGCAGCCTGGGACAGGGGGCTTATTCACCCCTCCACTTT; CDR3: CASSLGQGAYSPLHF
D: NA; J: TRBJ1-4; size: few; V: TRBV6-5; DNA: TGTGCCAGCAGTTACGGGAGGACGGGAGAAAAACTGTTTTTT; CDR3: CASSYGRTGEKLFF
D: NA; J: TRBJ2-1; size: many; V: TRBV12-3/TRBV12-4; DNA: TGTGCCAGCAGTTTAGTGGGTCTTTCCTACAATGAGCAGTTCTTC; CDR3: CASSLVGLSYNEQFF
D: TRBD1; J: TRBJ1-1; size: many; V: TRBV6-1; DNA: TGTGCCAGCAGTGAAGGTCAGGGGGCTCAAGCTTTCTTT; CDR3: CASSEGQGAQAFF
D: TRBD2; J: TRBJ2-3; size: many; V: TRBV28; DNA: TGTGCCAGCAGTTCGGGGGGACCGCAGTATTTT; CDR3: CASSSGGPQYF
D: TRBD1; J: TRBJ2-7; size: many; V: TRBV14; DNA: TGTGCCAGCAGCCAAGATCTTCGGGCACAGGGGGGACACGAGCAGTACTTC; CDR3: CASSQDLRAQGGHEQYF
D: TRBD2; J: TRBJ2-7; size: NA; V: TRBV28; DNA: TGTGCCAGCAGTTTATTTGCGGGAGGTAGCGAGCAGTACTTC; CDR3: CASSLFAGGSEQYF
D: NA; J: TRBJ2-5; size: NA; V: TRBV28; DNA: TGTGCCAGCAGTTATCCGAGGGGGGCGGAGACCCAGTACTTC; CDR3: CASSYPRGAETQYF
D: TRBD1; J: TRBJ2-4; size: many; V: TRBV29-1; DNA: TGCAGCGTTTCCTTGGGACAGAAGGGGGAAAACATTCAGTACTTC; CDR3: CSVSLGQKGENIQYF
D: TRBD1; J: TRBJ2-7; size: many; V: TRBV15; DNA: TGTGCCACCACACGGGACAGGGTGGGAGAGCAGTACTTC; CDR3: CATTRDRVGEQYF
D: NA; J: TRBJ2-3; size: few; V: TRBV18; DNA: TGTGCCAGCTCACCACCGGCTAGCGCCCCAGATACGCAGTATTTT; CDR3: CASSPPASAPDTQYF
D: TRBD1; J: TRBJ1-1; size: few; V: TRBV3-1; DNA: TGTGCCAGCAGCCAAGATTGGGACAGGGAAGTTGCTGAAGCTTTCTTT; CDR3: CASSQDWDREVAEAFF
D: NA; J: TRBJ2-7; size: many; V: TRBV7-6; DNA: TGTGCCAGCAGCTCGGACGTCAGAGGCGAGCAGTACTTC; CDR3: CASSSDVRGEQYF
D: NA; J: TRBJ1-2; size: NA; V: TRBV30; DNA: TGTGCCTGGAGTGTGCCGACGGGCCAGCGTAACTATGGCTACACCTTC; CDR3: CAWSVPTGQRNYGYTF
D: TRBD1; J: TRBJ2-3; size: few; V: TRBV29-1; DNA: TGCAGCGGCGAACAGGGGGCAGGGACAGATACGCAGTATTTT; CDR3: CSGEQGAGTDTQYF
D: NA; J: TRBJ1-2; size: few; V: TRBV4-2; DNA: TGTGCCAGCAGCCAAGATACTGGAGGCTACACCTTC; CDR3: CASSQDTGGYTF
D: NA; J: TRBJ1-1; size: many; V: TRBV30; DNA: TGTGCCTGGAGTCCCGGGACTGGTGAAGCTTTCTTT; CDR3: CAWSPGTGEAFF
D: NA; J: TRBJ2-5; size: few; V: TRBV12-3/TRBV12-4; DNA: TGTGCCAGCAGTTTAATTTTCCAGGGGAGGAACCAAGAGACCCAGTACTTC; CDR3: CASSLIFQGRNQETQYF